Listed here are 18 T cell receptor beta chains from one sample, sequenced in a study of shared clonotypes between healthy human individuals. Positively selected for CCR7, the CD45RO-negative cells used as naive CD8 cells excluded terminally differentiated effector memory CD45RA+ cells. The table came from immunoSEQ multiplex PCR; TCRdb's copy has only in-frame clones and leaves some out. The table lists 1.5 million to 2.5 million clones, about 95% of them singletons. The sample taken for sequencing was naive CD8+ T cells sorted from blood. The receptors originated from a man aged 18 to 30 in good health.

This chain links TRBV7-9 with TRBJ2-3, with D perhaps matching TRBD1 (5 bases). Germline values: CDR1 SEHNR, CDR2 FQNEAQ (reference sequence). CDR3 length: 15 amino acids. The V end was cut by 0 bases, the J end by 4 bases, with 11 bases between. The chain's CDR3 is CASSLAGAGADTQYF. DNA of the CDR3: TGTGCCAGCAGCTTAGCTGGGGCCGGAGCAGATACGCAGTATTTT.

The CDR3 coding sequence is TGTGCCAGCAGCTTTTGGGGGACTCGCGAAGAGACCCAGTACTTC. Translating gives CASSFWGTREETQYF. The gene calls are TRBV5-5 and TRBJ2-5; D is perhaps TRBD2 (6 bases). Trimming shortened V by 2 bases and J by 3 bases, and 14 bases separated the two germline ends. Germline V gene data show CDR1 as SGHKS and CDR2 as YYEKEE (reference sequence). The CDR3 is made up of 15 amino acids.

The chain is built from TRBV9 and TRBJ1-3; the D gene is possibly TRBD1 (6 bases). The CDR3 spans 16 residues. Germline V gives CDR1 SGDLS, CDR2 YYNGEE. Between the trimmed V and J ends, which lost 0 bases and 0 bases, there was a span of 10 bases. The CDR3 here is CASSVEGGVSGNTIYF. The CDR3 DNA sequence: TGTGCCAGCAGCGTAGAAGGGGGAGTCTCTGGAAACACCATATATTTT.

This rearrangement joins TRBV2 to TRBJ1-1; D unclear. V lost 6 bases to trimming and J lost 5 bases, with 13 bases between them. Germline V CDR1 and CDR2: SNHLY, FYNNEI. The CDR3 sequence is 13 residues long. This CDR3 reads CASRSTLGTEAFF. CDR3 in DNA: TGTGCCAGCAGATCGACATTGGGTACTGAAGCTTTCTTT. Together with reference TRBV2 and TRBJ1-1, the CDR3 gives the full variable domain: EPEVTQTPSHQVTQMGQEVILRCVPISNHLYFYWYRQILGQKVEFLVSFYNNEISEKSEIFDDQFSVERPDGSNFTLKIRSTKLEDSAMYFCASRSTLGTEAFFGQGTRLTVV.

With regard to this clone: The same CDR3 can be traced to other DNA sequences in this sample. The rearrangement uses TRBV5-1 and TRBJ2-1; D is undetermined. Germline values: CDR1 SGHRS, CDR2 YFSETQ. Deletions cut 0 bases from V and 3 bases from J, with 4 bases between. The CDR3 is made up of 13 amino acids. For the CDR3, the DNA is TGCGCCAGCAGCTTGGGTGGCTACAATGAGCAGTTCTTC. Translated, it gives CASSLGGYNEQFF.

J is TRBJ2-1 and V is TRBV27; D unresolved. The CDR3 has 15 residues. Trimming cost V 7 bases and J 0 bases, with 13 bases left between them. The germline gives CDR1 MNHEY, CDR2 SMNVEV (reference sequence). CDR3 sequence (DNA): TGTGCCAGCAACATACTCGGCAGCTCCTACAATGAGCAGTTCTTC. This translates into CASNILGSSYNEQFF.

The chain combines TRBV6-5 with TRBJ2-7, with unresolved D. The germline V gene has CDR1 MNHEY and CDR2 SVGAGI. This CDR3 spans 13 amino acids. V was trimmed by 1 base and J by 5 bases, leaving 9 bases between them. DNA for the CDR3: TGTGCCAGCAGTTACTTGATAGGGAACGAGCAGTACTTC. Its translation: CASSYLIGNEQYF.

The V and J genes are TRBV4-1 and TRBJ1-1; D ambiguous. In germline, CDR1 is MGHRA, CDR2 YSYEKL. V was pared by 4 bases and J by 0 bases, with 12 bases between. This CDR3 has 15 amino acids. CDR3 DNA: TGCGCCAGCAGCCTCCGGCCCGGGGTGAACACTGAAGCTTTCTTT. Amino acids: CASSLRPGVNTEAFF.

The V and J genes are TRBV5-6 and TRBJ2-7; no clear D gene. V shed 4 bases and J shed 3 bases, with 11 bases lying between them. This CDR3 is 13 amino acids long. The germline CDR1 and CDR2 sequences are SGHDT and YYEEEE. DNA of the CDR3: TGTGCCAGCAGCCCGGAGCCTGGCTACGAGCAGTACTTC. Its translation is CASSPEPGYEQYF. Full variable domain (remainder filled in from reference TRBV5-6 and TRBJ2-7): DAGVTQSPTHLIKTRGQQVTLRCSPKSGHDTVSWYQQALGQGPQFIFQYYEEEERQRGNFPDRFSGHQFPNYSSELNVNALLLGDSALYLCASSPEPGYEQYFGPGTRLTVT.

In this sample, this clone turned up a few times. Other DNA sequences in this specimen translate into the identical CDR3. The V and J genes are TRBV19 and TRBJ2-7, with D maybe TRBD1 (6 bases). CDR1 is LNHDA and CDR2 is SQIVND in the germline V gene (reference sequence). Trimming took 5 bases from V and 2 from J, leaving 10 bases between them. This CDR3 has 13 residues. The CDR3 sequence: CASSPGQTYEQYF. The CDR3 DNA follows: TGTGCCAGTAGTCCAGGACAGACCTACGAGCAGTACTTC.

The rearrangement uses TRBV9 and TRBJ2-3, with D uncertain. The germline V gene has CDR1 SGDLS and CDR2 YYNGEE. Trimming took 7 bases from V and 3 from J, leaving 3 bases between them. The CDR3 sequence is 10 residues long. Written as DNA, the CDR3 is TGTGCCAGCGGGACAGATACGCAGTATTTT. Translation: CASGTDTQYF.

This sequence joins TRBV28 and TRBJ2-2; D not certain. Germline V gene lookup returns CDR1 MDHEN and CDR2 SYDVKM. This CDR3 is 15 amino acids long. Between the trimmed V and J ends, which lost 3 bases and 1 base, there was a span of 9 bases. CDR3 DNA: TGTGCCAGCAGTTTTTCGAGGCAGAACACCGGGGAGCTGTTTTTT. It is translated as CASSFSRQNTGELFF.

The chain employs TRBV2 and TRBJ1-6, with 8 bases matching TRBD1. The length of the CDR3 is 16 residues. V lost 5 bases to trimming and J lost 2 bases; unmatched junction nucleotides: 5. The germline gives CDR1 SNHLY, CDR2 FYNNEI. The CDR3 loop is CASSLTGVAYNSPLHF. CDR3 DNA sequence: TGTGCCAGCAGTCTGACAGGGGTGGCCTATAATTCACCCCTCCACTTT. Full variable domain (missing parts from reference TRBV2 and TRBJ1-6): EPEVTQTPSHQVTQMGQEVILRCVPISNHLYFYWYRQILGQKVEFLVSFYNNEISEKSEIFDDQFSVERPDGSNFTLKIRSTKLEDSAMYFCASSLTGVAYNSPLHFGNGTRLTVT.

The chain uses TRBV30 and TRBJ1-1; unclear D gene. The germline CDR1 and CDR2 sequences are GTSNPN and SVGIG (reference sequence). Trimming took 0 bases from V and 4 from J, leaving 15 bases between them. The CDR3 spans 15 residues. DNA for the CDR3: TGTGCCTGGAGTGTAATCTCCGGGTTGAGCACTGAAGCTTTCTTT. This gives the protein CAWSVISGLSTEAFF.

V gene TRBV4-3 combines with J gene TRBJ2-3; 8 bases agree with TRBD2. The junction had 5 bases not matched to a gene; V was cut back by 0 bases and J by 3 bases. This CDR3 comprises 16 residues. CDR1 LGHNA and CDR2 YSLEER come from the germline V gene. DNA for the CDR3: TGCGCCAGCAGCCAAGAGGGTAGCGGGGAAACAGATACGCAGTATTTT. Translating gives CASSQEGSGETDTQYF.

The chain has TRBV29-1 and TRBJ2-3, with 10 bases matching TRBD2. Per germline, CDR1 SQVTM and CDR2 ANQGSEA. J lost 2 bases, V lost 7 bases, and 6 bases had no gene match. CDR3 length equals 14 residues. The CDR3 DNA reads as TGCAGCGGCCAACTAGCGGGGAACACAGATACGCAGTATTTT. Encoded protein: CSGQLAGNTDTQYF.

The V call is TRBV7-9, the J call TRBJ1-2; D is possibly TRBD1 (6 bases). Looked up from germline, CDR1 is SEHNR and CDR2 is FQNEAQ (reference sequence). This CDR3 is built from 14 residues. Between the trimmed V and J ends, which lost 4 bases and 8 bases, there was a span of 17 bases. This CDR3 reads CASSYGAGELGYTF. The CDR3, as DNA: TGTGCCAGCAGCTACGGGGCAGGGGAGTTGGGCTACACCTTC.

CDR3 nucleotide sequence: TGTGCTAGTGGTTGGTCGACTAGCGGGAGAGGGAATGAGCAGTTCTTC. Amino acid sequence: CASGWSTSGRGNEQFF. The rearrangement uses TRBV12-5 and TRBJ2-1; 12 nucleotides line up with TRBD2. CDR1 and CDR2 (germline): LGHNT, FRNRAP. V lost 4 bases to trimming and J lost 7 bases; unmatched junction nucleotides: 8. The CDR3 sequence is 16 residues long.